This TCR beta chain was captured in a study of T cell repertoires in cytomegalovirus infection. Findings and limits, study-wide: It was HLA-C-restricted CMV-specific TCR beta clonotypes that dominated the response ex vivo.

TCRdb itself ran the reads through MiXCR, one entry per CDR3 protein. The sample lists approximately 990,000 distinct CDR3 sequences, under 40% occurring once. This clonotype was seen only a few times. Its antigen is unidentified. This clonotype was obtained from a human donor in good health (CMV status not recorded). Some clones in this sample may be carry-over from other donors' samples. The sequencing here drew on cultured CD8+ T cells from PBMCs, taken from culture after CMV antigen stimulation.

CDR3 in DNA: TGTGCCAGCAGTTCCACCCTGGGGGACACGTTATCAGCGGCCCAGCATTTT. This translates into CASSSTLGDTLSAAQHF. The chain carries TRBV12-3 or TRBV12-4 and TRBJ1-5; TRBD1 is a possible D gene (6 bases). V gave up 4 bases and J gave up 11 bases, with 27 bases separating them. The CDR3 spans 17 residues.